What follows are 5 T cell receptor beta chains derived from one specimen sequenced in a study of blood T cell repertoires in COVID-19. Some clones are missing from TCRdb's copy, which holds only in-frame ones; the method was immunoSEQ multiplex PCR. This table has about 84,000 clones, over 80% appearing once. Sequencing was done on a sample of peripheral blood. These receptors were taken from a woman older than 75 with acute or convalescent COVID-19.

This rearrangement joins TRBV6-2 or TRBV6-3 to TRBJ1-3; D is ambiguous. Trimming took off 2 bases at V and 0 bases at J, with 11 bases between the two ends. CDR1 is MNHEY and CDR2 is SVGEGT in the germline V gene. This CDR3 has 16 residues. CDR3 sequence (DNA): TGTGCCAGCAGTTACGCAGGAGGGCTCTCTGGAAACACCATATATTTT. Its protein is CASSYAGGLSGNTIYF.

This clone showed up many times. The junction departs from germline at one end; a sequencing error may be responsible. The DNA for the CDR3 is TGTGCCAGCAGCGTCGATGGGAATACCCCCCAGGGGTTC. This translates into CASSVDGNTPQGF. The rearrangement joins TRBV6-5 to TRBJ2-7, with D perhaps matching TRBD1 (6 bases). The CDR3 is 13 amino acids. Per the germline V gene, CDR1 is MNHEY and CDR2 is SVGAGI.

The V and J genes are TRBV15 and TRBJ2-1; TRBD2 agrees at 12 bases. CDR1 is LNHNV, CDR2 YYDKDF, per germline (reference sequence). The CDR3 consists of 18 residues. With 0 bases clipped from V and 3 bases from J, the junction kept 6 bases outside the gene matches. CDR3 region: CATSRDETSGSVYNEQFF. The CDR3 nucleotides read TGTGCCACCAGCAGAGATGAGACTAGCGGGAGCGTCTACAATGAGCAGTTCTTC.

This clone was found once. V gene TRBV2 combines with J gene TRBJ2-4, with TRBD2 identical over 9 bases. J gave up 0 bases and V 5 bases, and 11 bases lay outside the gene matches. Germline V gene data show CDR1 as SNHLY and CDR2 as FYNNEI. The CDR3 totals 18 residues. CDR3 loop: CASSPIIAGVLAKNIQYF. The CDR3 DNA reads as TGTGCCAGCAGTCCGATTATAGCGGGAGTCCTAGCCAAAAACATTCAGTACTTC.

The chain joins TRBV28 to TRBJ2-7; tentative D call: TRBD2 (6 bases). V was pared by 6 bases and J by 0 bases, with 18 bases between. The CDR3 contains 16 residues. CDR1 and CDR2 from the germline V gene are MDHEN and SYDVKM. This chain's CDR3 is CASRAPGLPSSYEQYF. In DNA form, the CDR3 reads TGTGCCAGCAGGGCCCCGGGACTGCCGAGCTCCTACGAGCAGTACTTC. The full variable domain, rest sourced from reference TRBV28 and TRBJ2-7, is DVKVTQSSRYLVKRTGEKVFLECVQDMDHENMFWYRQDPGLGLRLIYFSYDVKMKEKGDIPEGYSVSREKKERFSLILESASTNQTSMYLCASRAPGLPSSYEQYFGPGTRLTVT.